Sequencing of this T cell receptor (beta chain) was carried out in a study of Tregs in tolerant kidney transplant recipients. Broader study findings: Nucleotide sequences could not be compared across some patients' samples due to primer changes. Few patients were studied, so findings need validation in larger groups.

Some clones are missing from TCRdb's copy, which holds only in-frame ones; the method was immunoSEQ multiplex PCR. This sample's table reports roughly 980 clones. Germline assignment: CDR1 DFQATT and CDR2 SNEGSKA (reference sequence). Trimming pared 8 bases from V and 8 bases from J, leaving 19 bases between. The CDR3 runs to 13 residues. Recipient PBMCs carried a CFSE label and met irradiated graft donor PBMCs for five to seven days before FACS sorting. Its frequency marks this clone as medium-sized. The antigen is unknown. Coverage ceases 3 residues before the CDR3 finishes, and the germline J gene fills in the end.

The sequencing used CD4+ T cells from blood cultured with allogeneic cells, collected before the transplant. The source is a human patient who received a combined kidney and bone marrow transplant. The V gene is TRBV20-1, the J gene TRBJ2-1, with D hard to call. Incomplete CDR3 DNA: TGCAGTCTCACTACCCCCTGGGTGGATGAG. It yields the protein CSLTTPWVDE. The whole CDR3 sequence reads CSLTTPWVDEQFF.